This passage covers 13 T cell receptor beta chains from one sample sequenced in a study of blood T cell repertoires in COVID-19 (dated by TCRdb to about 2020). Preparation of the library involved the immunoSEQ multiplex PCR assay. The table comes from immuneACCESS by way of TCRdb, which keeps in-frame sequences with V and J called. Part of the clones is missing from these tables; in studies checked, under half for an unresolved V gene and the rest for unknown reasons. This sample comprises fewer than 300,000 clones, less than 85% of them detected only once. In total, the top ten clones hold 2% to 3% of the sample. Source material: peripheral blood. These TCRs come from a woman in her 70s with active or convalescent COVID-19.

This chain uses TRBV30 with TRBJ2-1; 8 nucleotides line up with TRBD1. This CDR3 region has 13 residues. V shed 3 bases, J shed 5 bases, and the junction held 3 bases outside the gene matches. The germline V gene has CDR1 GTSNPN and CDR2 SVGIG (reference sequence). The CDR3 coding sequence is TGTGCCTGGAGGACAGGGGTAAACAATGAGCAGTTCTTC. This gives the protein CAWRTGVNNEQFF.

The rearrangement uses TRBV10-3 and TRBJ1-2; 8 nucleotides match TRBD1. From germline, CDR1 is ENHRY and CDR2 SYGVKD. This CDR3 has 13 amino acids. With V trimmed by 7 bases and J by 6 bases, 7 bases remained unmatched. The CDR3 protein is CAINPDRGNGYTF. The CDR3 nucleotides read TGTGCCATCAACCCAGACAGGGGAAATGGCTACACCTTC.

This chain links TRBV27 with TRBJ2-7; 7 nucleotides match TRBD1. The germline V gene has CDR1 MNHEY and CDR2 SMNVEV (reference sequence). The CDR3 contains 13 residues. Trimming at V came to 4 bases and at J to 4 bases, leaving 4 bases not matched to a gene. CDR3: CASSSPDRYEQYF. In DNA, the CDR3 is TGTGCCAGCAGTTCCCCGGACAGGTACGAGCAGTACTTC.

V and J are TRBV18 and TRBJ2-3, with 10 nucleotides matching TRBD2. CDR1 and CDR2 (germline): KGHSH, LQKENI. Trimming cost V 8 bases and J 2 bases; bases outside gene matches: 4. This CDR3 has 14 amino acids. The CDR3 loop reads CASALAGYTDTQYF. CDR3 DNA sequence: TGTGCCAGCGCACTAGCGGGGTACACAGATACGCAGTATTTT.

J is TRBJ1-3 and V is TRBV15, with D unclear. This CDR3 region has 15 residues. Germline V CDR1 and CDR2: LNHNV, YYDKDF (reference sequence). The V and J ends lost 0 bases and 6 bases respectively, with 12 bases between them. CDR3 sequence: CATSRDARRENTIYF. DNA of the CDR3: TGTGCCACCAGCAGAGATGCGAGGCGCGAAAACACCATATATTTT.

This clone was seen many times. The chain carries TRBV3-1 (or the pseudogene TRBV3-2) and TRBJ1-6, with D unresolved. The V and J ends lost 0 bases and 10 bases respectively, with 10 bases between them. CDR3 size: 14 residues. Germline CDR1 and CDR2: LGHDT and YNNKEL (reference sequence). The CDR3 coding sequence is TGTGCCAGCAGCCAAGAATGGTCTCAGTCACCCCTCCACTTT. Translation: CASSQEWSQSPLHF.

There are many counts of this clone. The chain combines TRBV6-5 with TRBJ2-1; 9 nucleotides match TRBD2. In germline, CDR1 is MNHEY, CDR2 SVGAGI. This CDR3 spans 14 amino acids. The V gene end was trimmed by 7 bases and the J gene end by 11 bases; junction bases not matched to a gene: 12. The CDR3 nucleotides are TGTGCCAGCACTCCTAGCGGGACGTCAACGCAGCAGTTCTTC. Its protein product is CASTPSGTSTQQFF.

The genes are TRBV4-1 and TRBJ1-2; 8 bases map to TRBD1. Germline V gene data show CDR1 as MGHRA and CDR2 as YSYEKL. The CDR3 sequence is 13 residues long. V dropped 0 bases and J dropped 8; count of bases not matched to a gene: 2. CDR3 region: CASSQDGDRGYTF. The CDR3 bases are TGCGCCAGCAGCCAAGATGGGGACAGGGGCTACACCTTC.

This chain links TRBV30 with TRBJ1-1; a weak D match, TRBD1 (5 bases). In germline, CDR1 is GTSNPN, CDR2 SVGIG (reference sequence). Trimming shortened V by 1 base and J by 0 bases, and 9 bases separated the two germline ends. This CDR3 comprises 14 residues. The CDR3 nucleotides read TGTGCCTGGAGTGGGGGCCTTCTGAACACTGAAGCTTTCTTT. The encoded protein is CAWSGGLLNTEAFF.

V gene TRBV5-1 combines with J gene TRBJ1-4; 12 bases map to TRBD1. This CDR3 has 14 amino acids. With V trimmed by 2 bases and J by 8 bases, 1 base remained unmatched. Per the germline V gene, CDR1 is SGHRS and CDR2 is YFSETQ. CDR3 DNA sequence: TGCGCCAGCAGCTTAGGGACAGGGGGCGAAAAACTGTTTTTT. Translating gives CASSLGTGGEKLFF.

The chain recombines TRBV5-1 with TRBJ2-6; D gene uncertain. This CDR3 contains 15 residues. From germline, CDR1 is SGHRS and CDR2 YFSETQ. The ends were cut back, 1 base at V and 0 bases at J, with 5 bases in the middle. CDR3 region: CASSLLASGANVLTF. CDR3 sequence (DNA): TGCGCCAGCAGCTTGTTGGCCTCTGGGGCCAACGTCCTGACTTTC.

This clone has at least ten counts. This chain joins TRBV7-9 and TRBJ1-4; D remains ambiguous. Trimming took off 0 bases at V and 3 bases at J, with 8 bases between the two ends. The CDR3 loop spans 15 amino acids. Germline V gives CDR1 SEHNR, CDR2 FQNEAQ (reference sequence). The CDR3 sequence is CASSLAGRANEKLFF. Written as DNA, the CDR3 is TGTGCCAGCAGCTTAGCAGGTCGGGCTAATGAAAAACTGTTTTTT.

The V call is TRBV19, the J call TRBJ2-2; a possible D gene is TRBD1 (6 bases). Germline V gene data show CDR1 as LNHDA and CDR2 as SQIVND (reference sequence). This CDR3 spans 15 amino acids. V lost 6 bases and J lost 3, with 14 bases in between. The CDR3 nucleotides are TGTGCCAGTAGGGTCCGGGACACTTACACCGGGGAGCTGTTTTTT. Protein product: CASRVRDTYTGELFF. The full variable domain, rest sourced from reference TRBV19 and TRBJ2-2, is DGGITQSPKYLFRKEGQNVTLSCEQNLNHDAMYWYRQDPGQGLRLIYYSQIVNDFQKGDIAEGYSVSREKKESFPLTVTSAQKNPTAFYLCASRVRDTYTGELFFGEGSRLTVL.